Below, one T cell receptor beta chain is given with its context. As processed by the authors: Quantification of nucleated cells was approximated via reference gene primer amplification. The method was immunoSEQ multiplex PCR; TCRdb's version includes in-frame clones alone and lacks a portion of them. D and trimming were read from the DNA, whereas the V and J calls and clone size are those reported in that table. This table holds approximately 170,000 clones, over 65% found once. The sample originates from a study of blood T cell repertoires in COVID-19. Looking at the study overall: T cells, B-cell-depleted T cells, or PBMCs supplied cDNA or gDNA.

The sequence came from a woman of 80 years or more with acute or convalescent COVID-19. Material for sequencing was peripheral blood.

CDR3 loop: CASSPGQNQPQHF. DNA for the CDR3: TGTGCCAGCAGTCCGGGACAAAATCAGCCCCAGCATTTT. V and J are TRBV7-8 and TRBJ1-5; possible D gene TRBD1, 6 bases. V lost 6 bases, J lost 4 bases, and 10 bases lay in between. The CDR3 covers 13 residues. Germline V gene sequence: CDR1 SGHVS, CDR2 FQNEAQ.